The 28 T cell receptor beta chains reported below all come from one sample, sequenced in a study of blood T cell repertoires in COVID-19. Here immunoSEQ multiplex PCR was the method, and the copy in TCRdb shows in-frame clones only, minus some. This sample yields around 100,000 clones, of which over 75% are seen a single time; more than 7% belongs to the top ten. Source material: peripheral blood. These receptors were taken from a woman aged 70-85 years who had recovered from COVID-19.

The rearrangement uses TRBV28 and TRBJ2-6, with 8 bases that match TRBD2. Germline V gives CDR1 MDHEN, CDR2 SYDVKM. The CDR3 has 17 residues. With V trimmed by 5 bases and J by 0 bases, 6 bases remained unmatched. The CDR3 protein is CASSPAGESSGANVLTF. In DNA, the CDR3 is TGTGCCAGCAGTCCAGCGGGGGAGAGCTCTGGGGCCAACGTCCTGACTTTC. Looking up the rest from reference TRBV28 and TRBJ2-6 gives the full variable domain: DVKVTQSSRYLVKRTGEKVFLECVQDMDHENMFWYRQDPGLGLRLIYFSYDVKMKEKGDIPEGYSVSREKKERFSLILESASTNQTSMYLCASSPAGESSGANVLTFGAGSRLTVL.

The chain combines TRBV18 with TRBJ1-5; 7 nucleotides align to TRBD1. CDR3 length: 13 amino acids. The trim removed 6 bases at V and 5 bases at J, leaving 4 bases unmatched. The germline V gene encodes CDR1 KGHSH and CDR2 LQKENI. CDR3 in DNA: TGTGCCAGCTCGACAGGGCGTGATCAGCCCCAGCATTTT. Translation gives CASSTGRDQPQHF.

The chain joins TRBV11-2 to TRBJ2-2; the D gene is possibly TRBD1 (6 bases). Germline values: CDR1 SGHAT, CDR2 FQNNGV. Trimming left V 4 bases short and J 5 bases short, with 11 bases between. The CDR3 contains 14 residues. The CDR3 sequence: CASSWGLLTGELFF. Here the CDR3 DNA reads TGTGCCAGCAGCTGGGGGCTGTTAACCGGGGAGCTGTTTTTT.

CDR3 protein: CASSLSTGGVQFF. The CDR3 DNA is TGCGCCAGCAGCTTGTCTACAGGGGGCGTGCAGTTCTTC. V is TRBV5-1 and J is TRBJ2-1; TRBD1 matches at 9 bases. J lost 12 bases, V lost 1 base, and 5 bases had no gene match. Germline lookup yields CDR1 SGHRS and CDR2 YFSETQ. This CDR3 has 13 residues. The full variable domain, its missing parts supplied by reference TRBV5-1 and TRBJ2-1, is KAGVTQTPRYLIKTRGQQVTLSCSPISGHRSVSWYQQTPGQGLQFLFEYFSETQRNKGNFPGRFSGRQFSNSRSEMNVSTLELGDSALYLCASSLSTGGVQFFGPGTRLTVL.

This clone was counted a single time. The chain joins TRBV7-2 to TRBJ1-5; D uncertain. Trimming cost V 1 base and J 7 bases, with 11 bases left between them. The germline V gene encodes CDR1 SGHTA and CDR2 FQGNSA. The CDR3 is made up of 14 amino acids. The CDR3 sequence is CASSLVRGWQPQHF. The CDR3 DNA sequence: TGTGCCAGCAGCTTAGTTCGGGGTTGGCAGCCCCAGCATTTT.

The gene calls are TRBV27 and TRBJ2-3; 8 positions agree with TRBD2. There are 16 residues in the CDR3. The J segment lost 3 bases and the V segment lost 6 bases, leaving 11 bases of the junction unmatched. Germline CDR1 MNHEY, CDR2 SMNVEV (reference sequence). This CDR3 is CASRPRIAGWTDTQYF. CDR3 nucleotides: TGTGCCAGCAGACCCCGGATAGCGGGGTGGACAGATACGCAGTATTTT.

V gene TRBV5-6 combines with J gene TRBJ2-7; a weak D match, TRBD1 (7 bases). Germline V CDR1 and CDR2: SGHDT, YYEEEE. CDR3 size: 14 residues. The V gene lost 4 bases and the J gene lost 4 bases, with 15 bases spanning the gap. CDR3 sequence: CASSLQGGGYEQYF. CDR3 DNA sequence: TGTGCCAGCAGCCTCCAGGGGGGCGGATACGAGCAGTACTTC.

The V and J genes are TRBV6-5 and TRBJ2-5, with 12 bases that match TRBD1. This CDR3 is built from 14 residues. Trimming at V came to 8 bases and at J to 5 bases, leaving 6 bases not matched to a gene. Germline assignment: CDR1 MNHEY and CDR2 SVGAGI. CDR3 coding DNA: TGTGCCAGCTATCGGGACAGGGGGCTTGAGACCCAGTACTTC. The encoded protein is CASYRDRGLETQYF.

This sequence joins TRBV5-1 and TRBJ1-1; 7 positions agree with TRBD1. V dropped 4 bases and J dropped 0; count of bases not matched to a gene: 12. Germline V CDR1 and CDR2: SGHRS, YFSETQ. CDR3 size: 17 residues. CDR3 coding DNA: TGCGCCAGCAGCCCTCGACAGGGAGCAGGGGTGAACACTGAAGCTTTCTTT. This codes for CASSPRQGAGVNTEAFF.

V is TRBV20-1 and J is TRBJ2-5; D may be TRBD2 (6 bases). Germline V gives CDR1 DFQATT, CDR2 SNEGSKA (reference sequence). This CDR3 spans 11 amino acids. The DNA for the CDR3 is TGCAGAATACTAGCAGAAGAGACCCAGTACTTC. Protein product: CRILAEETQYF.

The chain has TRBV28 and TRBJ2-6; TRBD2 matches at 8 bases. CDR3 length: 15 amino acids. Germline assignment: CDR1 MDHEN and CDR2 SYDVKM. Unmatched junction bases numbered 0, after V lost 5 bases and J lost 0 bases. The CDR3 here is CASSAGGSGANVLTF. The CDR3 DNA follows: TGTGCCAGCAGTGCGGGGGGCTCTGGGGCCAACGTCCTGACTTTC.

V and J are TRBV3-1 (or the pseudogene TRBV3-2) and TRBJ1-2; no definite D call. Trimming cost V 4 bases and J 0 bases, with 9 bases left between them. Germline assignment: CDR1 LGHDT and CDR2 YNNKEL (reference sequence). CDR3 length equals 14 residues. CDR3 residues: CASSLSLANYGYTF. The CDR3 DNA is TGTGCCAGCAGCCTCTCGTTAGCTAACTATGGCTACACCTTC.

The rearrangement uses TRBV18 and TRBJ1-1; 9 bases fit TRBD1. Germline lookup yields CDR1 KGHSH and CDR2 LQKENI. V gave up 6 bases and J gave up 5 bases; unmatched junction bases: 4. This CDR3 spans 13 amino acids. The CDR3 bases are TGTGCCAGCTCCGGGACAGGGATGACTGAAGCTTTCTTT. The encoded protein is CASSGTGMTEAFF. The full variable domain, its missing parts supplied by reference TRBV18 and TRBJ1-1, is NAGVMQNPRHLVRRRGQEARLRCSPMKGHSHVYWYRQLPEEGLKFMVYLQKENIIDESGMPKERFSAEFPKEGPSILRIQQVVRGDSAAYFCASSGTGMTEAFFGQGTRLTVV.

The chain joins TRBV5-4 to TRBJ2-2; 15 bases map to TRBD2. The CDR3 contains 18 residues. V gave up 4 bases and J gave up 4 bases; unmatched junction bases: 8. Germline CDR1 SGHNT, CDR2 YYREEE (reference sequence). The CDR3 sequence: CASSPGLAGGQVTGELFF. CDR3 DNA sequence: TGTGCCAGCAGCCCCGGACTAGCGGGGGGGCAGGTCACCGGGGAGCTGTTTTTT.

The genes are TRBV6-5 and TRBJ1-5; D may be TRBD1 (6 bases). CDR1 MNHEY and CDR2 SVGAGI come from the germline V gene. Trimming left V 6 bases short and J 3 bases short, with 12 bases between. The CDR3 covers 14 residues. Written as DNA, the CDR3 is TGTGCCAGCAGGGGGAGGGGGGTCAATCAGCCCCAGCATTTT. Residues: CASRGRGVNQPQHF.

V is TRBV27 and J is TRBJ1-1; D is uncertain. This CDR3 contains 15 residues. Per germline, CDR1 MNHEY and CDR2 SMNVEV (reference sequence). V dropped 5 bases and J dropped 0 bases, with 13 bases sitting between them. The CDR3 DNA sequence: TGTGCCAGCAGTGGCGCTGGAGGGTTGAACACTGAAGCTTTCTTT. Protein sequence: CASSGAGGLNTEAFF.

The sample holds a few counts of this clone. The chain combines TRBV5-1 with TRBJ1-2; 8 bases match TRBD1. Germline V gives CDR1 SGHRS, CDR2 YFSETQ. This CDR3 is 14 amino acids long. V lost 4 bases, J lost 7 bases, and 9 bases stayed unmatched. The CDR3 loop is CASSPGQGLGGYTF. CDR3 coding DNA: TGCGCCAGCAGCCCCGGACAGGGTTTAGGTGGCTACACCTTC.

This rearrangement joins TRBV28 to TRBJ1-5; D gene ambiguous. The V end lost 6 bases, the J end lost 11 bases, and 11 bases lay between the germline ends. Germline loops: CDR1 MDHEN, CDR2 SYDVKM. This CDR3 spans 11 amino acids. The CDR3 region is CASRRGGSQHF. The CDR3 DNA follows: TGTGCCAGCAGACGCGGAGGGTCCCAGCATTTT.

The chain couples TRBV5-6 to TRBJ2-5, with TRBD2 as a possible D gene (5 bases). Trimming cost V 5 bases and J 0 bases, with 14 bases left between them. CDR3 size: 15 residues. CDR1 is SGHDT, CDR2 YYEEEE, per germline. The CDR3 DNA follows: TGTGCCAGCAGTTCTCATCCGGGGAACCAAGAGACCCAGTACTTC. It is translated as CASSSHPGNQETQYF.

The chain joins TRBV3-1 (or the pseudogene TRBV3-2) to TRBJ2-2; the D gene is possibly TRBD1 (6 bases). The CDR3 contains 15 residues. Trimming pared 1 base from V and 6 bases from J, leaving 12 bases between. CDR1 and CDR2 (germline): LGHDT, YNNKEL (reference sequence). This CDR3 is CASSQGGAGAGELFF. CDR3 in DNA: TGTGCCAGCAGCCAAGGAGGGGCAGGGGCCGGGGAGCTGTTTTTT.

CDR3 loop: CASSSLGDEQFF. CDR3 in DNA: TGTGCCAGCAGTTCCCTAGGGGATGAGCAGTTCTTC. The chain recombines TRBV28 with TRBJ2-1; perhaps TRBD1 as D (5 bases). The CDR3 is made up of 12 amino acids. Trimming took off 4 bases at V and 8 bases at J, with 9 bases between the two ends. Germline V gene lookup returns CDR1 MDHEN and CDR2 SYDVKM.

J is TRBJ2-5 and V is TRBV2, with D possibly TRBD1 on 6 matching bases. The CDR3 consists of 15 residues. Trimming pared 2 bases from V and 6 bases from J, leaving 16 bases between. Germline V lookup: CDR1 SNHLY, CDR2 FYNNEI. CDR3 nucleotides: TGTGCCAGCAGTGAATTCGGACAGAGAGGACAGACCCAGTACTTC. This codes for CASSEFGQRGQTQYF.

This chain links TRBV4-1 with TRBJ1-5, with D possibly matching TRBD1 (5 bases). The CDR3 runs to 18 residues. The V end was cut by 1 base, the J end by 6 bases, with 22 bases between. The germline V gene has CDR1 MGHRA and CDR2 YSYEKL. In DNA form, the CDR3 reads TGCGCCAGCAGCCAAGCAAAGGTAGGAGTGACTAGGGGTCAGCCCCAGCATTTT. It specifies CASSQAKVGVTRGQPQHF.

This rearrangement joins TRBV28 to TRBJ2-2, with TRBD2 identical over 8 bases. The CDR3 covers 15 residues. After removal of 6 bases from V and 6 bases from J, the junction contained 9 bases not matched to a gene. Germline V gene sequence: CDR1 MDHEN, CDR2 SYDVKM. The CDR3 bases are TGTGCCAGCAGCCTAGCGGGCGTAAGAGCCGGGGAGCTGTTTTTT. This translates into CASSLAGVRAGELFF.

The genes are TRBV4-1 and TRBJ2-7; TRBD1 might be the D (5 bases). V was clipped by 0 bases and J by 9 bases, with 12 bases between them. Germline V gene lookup returns CDR1 MGHRA and CDR2 YSYEKL. The CDR3 spans 13 residues. The CDR3, as DNA: TGCGCCAGCAGCCAAGAAAGTTCAGGGCGGCAGTACTTC. This encodes CASSQESSGRQYF.

This chain connects TRBV10-2 to TRBJ1-5; maybe TRBD1 (5 bases). The germline V gene encodes CDR1 WSHSY and CDR2 SAAADI. V was shortened by 2 bases and J by 3 bases, with 11 bases between the two germline ends. CDR3 size: 15 residues. CDR3 nucleotide sequence: TGCGCCAGCAGTGAGAAAGGGGTTCCCAATCAGCCCCAGCATTTT. It specifies CASSEKGVPNQPQHF.

The J gene is TRBJ1-2, the V gene TRBV28; no clear D gene. CDR3 size: 14 residues. V lost 5 bases to trimming and J lost 8 bases, with 18 bases between them. Germline CDR1 is MDHEN and CDR2 is SYDVKM. In DNA, the CDR3 is TGTGCCAGCAGTCTTTGGGCCGCCCCGAGAGGCTACACCTTC. Its protein product is CASSLWAAPRGYTF.

The chain carries TRBV5-4 and TRBJ2-2; 9 nucleotides agree with TRBD1. Germline lookup yields CDR1 SGHNT and CDR2 YYREEE (reference sequence). The CDR3 sequence is 15 residues long. V shed 4 bases and J 6 bases; nucleotides not matched to a gene: 7. The CDR3 spells CASSPRDRVAGELFF. The CDR3 bases are TGTGCCAGCAGCCCCCGGGACAGGGTTGCCGGGGAGCTGTTTTTT.